The sequence of this TCR beta chain was determined in a study of post-analysis software for immune sequencing data. Study conclusions and caveats: The normalized Chao1 diversity of multiple sclerosis patients was significantly lower than that of controls.

Turning to this clonotype: The target antigen is unknown.

Researchers reported that TCR beta cDNA libraries carried unique molecular identifiers. TCRdb reprocessed the PCR reads via MiXCR and lists one record per CDR3 protein. The sample consists of 650,000 to 900,000 distinct CDR3 sequences, under 60% of them appearing once. The sequence was collected from a girl aged 10-17 years with multiple sclerosis. The sequencing sample was made of blood.

The CDR3 protein is CANPLQGVDEQYF. DNA for the CDR3: TGTGCCAACCCCTTACAGGGGGTGGACGAGCAGTACTTC. The chain recombines TRBV6-4 with TRBJ2-5, with 8 bases aligning to TRBD1. The closer fit of TRBJ2-7 to the DNA end suggests the J call may be wrong. This CDR3 is built from 13 residues. The germline V gene has CDR1 MRHNA and CDR2 SNTAGT.